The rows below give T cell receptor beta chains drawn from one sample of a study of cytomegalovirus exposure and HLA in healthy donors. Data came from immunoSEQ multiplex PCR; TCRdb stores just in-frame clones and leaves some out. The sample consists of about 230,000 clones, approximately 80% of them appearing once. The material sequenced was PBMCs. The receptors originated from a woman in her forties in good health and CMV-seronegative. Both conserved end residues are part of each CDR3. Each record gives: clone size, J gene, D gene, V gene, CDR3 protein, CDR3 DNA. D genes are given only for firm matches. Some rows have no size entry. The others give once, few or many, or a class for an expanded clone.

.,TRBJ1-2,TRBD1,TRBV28,CASNLQGGGYTF,TGTGCCAGCAATCTACAAGGGGGCGGCTACACCTTC
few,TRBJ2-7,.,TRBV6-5,CASRGLWYEQYF,TGTGCCAGCAGAGGACTATGGTACGAGCAGTACTTC
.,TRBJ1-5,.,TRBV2,CASSEMPHSNQPQHF,TGTGCCAGCAGTGAAATGCCACATAGCAATCAGCCCCAGCATTTT
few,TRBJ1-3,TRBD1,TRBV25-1,CASRTGVGNTIYF,TGTGCCAGCAGGACAGGGGTGGGAAACACCATATATTTT
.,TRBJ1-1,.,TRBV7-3,CASSPEGGRAEAFF,TGTGCCAGCAGCCCCGAAGGGGGTAGGGCCGAAGCTTTCTTT
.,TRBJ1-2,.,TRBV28,CASSFDTGRVGYTF,TGTGCCAGCAGTTTCGACACGGGCAGGGTTGGCTACACCTTC
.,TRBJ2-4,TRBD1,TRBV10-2,CASSVTGGAWVKNIQYF,TGCGCCAGCAGTGTCACAGGGGGCGCGTGGGTCAAAAACATTCAGTACTTC
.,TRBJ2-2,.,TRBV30,CAWRDISNTGELFF,TGTGCCTGGAGGGACATTTCGAACACCGGGGAGCTGTTTTTT
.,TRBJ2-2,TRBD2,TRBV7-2,CASSALAGGPLIAGELFF,TGTGCCAGCAGCGCGCTAGCGGGGGGGCCGCTAATAGCCGGGGAGCTGTTTTTT
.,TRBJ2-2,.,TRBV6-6,CASSPGHPLNTGELFF,TGTGCCAGCAGCCCGGGACACCCGTTAAACACCGGGGAGCTGTTTTTT
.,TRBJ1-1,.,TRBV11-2,CASSPTGGGSTEAFF,TGTGCCAGCAGCCCGACGGGGGGCGGAAGCACTGAAGCTTTCTTT
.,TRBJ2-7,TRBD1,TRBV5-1,CASKQTTGQVGSEQYF,TGCGCCAGCAAACAAACCACGGGACAGGTTGGGAGCGAGCAGTACTTC
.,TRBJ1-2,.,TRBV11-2,CASSLGVGQNYGYTF,TGTGCCAGCAGCTTAGGGGTGGGGCAGAACTATGGCTACACCTTC
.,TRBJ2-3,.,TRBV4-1,CASSQDPSLLLQVSTDTQYF,TGCGCCAGCAGCCAAGATCCCTCGCTCCTTTTACAAGTATCCACAGATACGCAGTATTTT
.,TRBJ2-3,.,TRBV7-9,CASSPRVRGTDTQYF,TGTGCCAGCAGCCCCAGGGTCCGAGGCACAGATACGCAGTATTTT
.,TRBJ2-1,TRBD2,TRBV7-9,CASSPTSASSYNEQFF,TGTGCCAGCAGCCCTACTAGCGCGAGCTCCTACAATGAGCAGTTCTTC
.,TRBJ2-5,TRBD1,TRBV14,CASSQNRGLWQETQYF,TGTGCCAGCAGCCAGAACAGGGGGCTCTGGCAAGAGACCCAGTACTTC
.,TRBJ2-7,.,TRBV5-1,CASIRALFPYEQYF,TGCGCCAGCATAAGAGCCCTTTTCCCCTACGAGCAGTACTTC
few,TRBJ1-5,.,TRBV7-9,CASSFNSNQPQHF,TGTGCCAGCAGCTTCAATAGCAATCAGCCCCAGCATTTT
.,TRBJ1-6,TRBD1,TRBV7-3,CASSFSGQGRSPLHF,TGTGCCAGCAGCTTCTCCGGACAGGGTAGATCACCCCTCCACTTT
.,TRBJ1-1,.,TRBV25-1,CASRESGLAGEAFF,TGTGCCAGCAGAGAATCGGGACTCGCAGGTGAAGCTTTCTTT
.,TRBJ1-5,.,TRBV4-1,CASSQPTAGNQPQHF,TGCGCCAGCAGCCAACCCACAGCAGGTAATCAGCCCCAGCATTTT
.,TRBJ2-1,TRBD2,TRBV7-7,CASSFGPGGGEQFF,TGTGCTAGCAGCTTCGGCCCGGGGGGTGGCGAGCAGTTCTTC
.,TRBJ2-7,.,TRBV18,CASSAGSEQYF,TGTGCCAGCTCAGCGGGAAGCGAGCAGTACTTC
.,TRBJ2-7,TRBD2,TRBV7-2,CASSLAGGPGPYEQYF,TGTGCCAGCAGTCTAGCGGGGGGTCCGGGTCCTTACGAGCAGTACTTC
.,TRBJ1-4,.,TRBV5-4,CASSLAPTGNEKLFF,TGTGCCAGCAGCTTGGCCCCCACAGGGAATGAAAAACTGTTTTTT
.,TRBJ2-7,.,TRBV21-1,CASSKLGHRDRGSYEQYF,TGTGCCAGCAGCAAACTGGGCCACCGGGACAGAGGGTCCTACGAGCAGTACTTC
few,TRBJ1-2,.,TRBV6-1,CASRWRQGLGYTF,TGTGCCAGCAGGTGGAGGCAGGGGTTGGGCTACACCTTC